These 6 T cell receptor beta chains came from one sample sequenced in a study of blood T cell repertoires in COVID-19. The protocol was immunoSEQ multiplex PCR, while the TCRdb copy is restricted to in-frame clones and leaves out a portion. The sample consists of 150,000 or so clones, around 83% of them appearing once. What was sequenced was peripheral blood. The receptor set was obtained from a woman aged 80 or over with acute or convalescent COVID-19.

The chain has TRBV7-2 and TRBJ1-5; possible D gene TRBD1, 5 bases. The CDR3 is 15 amino acids. The germline CDR1 and CDR2 sequences are SGHTA and FQGNSA. Trimming took 1 base from V and 9 from J, leaving 16 bases between them. Written as DNA, the CDR3 is TGTGCCAGCAGCTTAGAAGGGGTAACCCAGGGGCCCCAGCATTTT. It is translated as CASSLEGVTQGPQHF.

CDR3 bases: TGTGCCACCAGTGACAAACAGAACACTGAAGCTTTCTTT. Its translation: CATSDKQNTEAFF. The chain uses TRBV24-1 and TRBJ1-1; D ambiguous. Germline CDR1 KGHDR, CDR2 SFDVKD. The CDR3 length is 13 residues. The V gene lost 4 bases and the J gene lost 1 base, with 6 bases spanning the gap.

The chain employs TRBV5-1 and TRBJ2-3; D might be TRBD2 (6 bases). CDR1 SGHRS and CDR2 YFSETQ come from the germline V gene. V lost 4 bases and J 4 bases, leaving 10 bases between the germline ends. The CDR3 consists of 13 residues. CDR3 protein: CASSETRADTQYF. The CDR3 nucleotides read TGCGCCAGCAGCGAGACTAGAGCAGATACGCAGTATTTT.

The chain links TRBV5-5 to TRBJ1-4; TRBD1 matches 7 bases. The CDR3 length is 14 residues. Trimming took 4 bases from V and 8 from J; bases not matched to a gene: 8. The germline gives CDR1 SGHKS, CDR2 YYEKEE (reference sequence). The CDR3 is CASSKVQGREKLFF. CDR3 DNA: TGTGCCAGCAGCAAGGTACAGGGGCGCGAAAAACTGTTTTTT. The whole variable domain, remainder taken from reference TRBV5-5 and TRBJ1-4, is DAGVTQSPTHLIKTRGQQVTLRCSPISGHKSVSWYQQVLGQGPQFIFQYYEKEERGRGNFPDRFSARQFPNYSSELNVNALLLGDSALYLCASSKVQGREKLFFGSGTQLSVL.

V usage is TRBV10-3 and J usage is TRBJ1-2; D is possibly TRBD1 (5 bases). The germline V gene encodes CDR1 ENHRY and CDR2 SYGVKD. The V and J ends lost 3 bases and 0 bases respectively, with 14 bases between them. The CDR3 totals 16 residues. CDR3 protein: CAISERGTFSNYGYTF. Here the CDR3 DNA reads TGTGCCATCAGTGAAAGGGGAACTTTCTCTAACTATGGCTACACCTTC.

The V and J genes are TRBV14 and TRBJ1-1; D uncertain. Looked up from germline, CDR1 is SGHDN and CDR2 is FVKESK. CDR3 size: 13 residues. V was shortened by 6 bases and J by 3 bases, with 11 bases between the two germline ends. The CDR3 region is CASSRGTDTEAFF. The CDR3 coding sequence is TGTGCCAGCAGTCGAGGCACGGACACTGAAGCTTTCTTT.